This TCR beta chain was documented in a study of blood T cell repertoires in COVID-19. Across the whole study: COVID-19 samples from acute and convalescent phases originated in the United States, Italy and Spain. Sample material is recorded as cDNA or gDNA derived from T cells, B-cell-depleted T cells, or PBMCs.

Germline values: CDR1 MRHNA, CDR2 SNTAGT. Deletions cut 4 bases from V and 7 bases from J, with 8 bases between. CDR3 length equals 13 residues. Original processing notes: Reference gene primer amplification gave nucleated cell count estimates. Sequencing was performed with immunoSEQ multiplex PCR; in TCRdb, only in-frame clones are kept and a portion is missing. That table gives V, J and clone size, and the DNA gave D and trimming. The profile covers 300,000 or so clones, with around four fifths appearing a single time and approximately 4.1% taken by the ten largest. The sequencing input was peripheral blood. The rearrangement uses TRBV6-4 and TRBJ1-6; D uncertain. The receptor was isolated from a woman in her forties or fifties with active or convalescent COVID-19. The CDR3 sequence is CASSVNENSPLHF. DNA of the CDR3: TGTGCCAGCAGTGTTAATGAGAATTCACCCCTCCACTTT.